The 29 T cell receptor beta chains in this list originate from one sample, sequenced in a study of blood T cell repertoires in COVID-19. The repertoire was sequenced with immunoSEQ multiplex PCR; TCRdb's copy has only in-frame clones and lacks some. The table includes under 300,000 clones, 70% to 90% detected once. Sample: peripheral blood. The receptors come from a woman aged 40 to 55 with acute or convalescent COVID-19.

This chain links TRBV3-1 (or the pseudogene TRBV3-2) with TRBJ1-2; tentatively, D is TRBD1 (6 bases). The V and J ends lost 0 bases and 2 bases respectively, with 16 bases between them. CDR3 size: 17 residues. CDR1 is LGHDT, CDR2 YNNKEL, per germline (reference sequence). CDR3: CASSQDEGVRVNYGYTF. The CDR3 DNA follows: TGTGCCAGCAGCCAAGATGAGGGGGTCAGGGTAAACTATGGCTACACCTTC.

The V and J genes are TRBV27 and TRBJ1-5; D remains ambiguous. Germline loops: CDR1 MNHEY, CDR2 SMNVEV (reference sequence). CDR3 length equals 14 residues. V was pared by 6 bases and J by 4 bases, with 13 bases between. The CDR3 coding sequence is TGTGCCAGCAGAAGTACTAACCCTAATCAGCCCCAGCATTTT. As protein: CASRSTNPNQPQHF.

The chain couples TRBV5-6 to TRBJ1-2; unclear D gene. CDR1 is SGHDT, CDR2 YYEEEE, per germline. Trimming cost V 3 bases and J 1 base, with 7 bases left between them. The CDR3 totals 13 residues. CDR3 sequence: CASSYNHNYGYTF. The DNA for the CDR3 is TGTGCCAGCAGCTACAATCATAACTATGGCTACACCTTC.

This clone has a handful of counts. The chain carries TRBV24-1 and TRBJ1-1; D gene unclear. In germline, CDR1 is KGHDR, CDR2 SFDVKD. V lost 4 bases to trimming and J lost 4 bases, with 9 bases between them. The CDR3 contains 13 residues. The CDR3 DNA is TGTGCCACCAGTGACCTACGGGGCACTGAAGCTTTCTTT. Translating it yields CATSDLRGTEAFF.

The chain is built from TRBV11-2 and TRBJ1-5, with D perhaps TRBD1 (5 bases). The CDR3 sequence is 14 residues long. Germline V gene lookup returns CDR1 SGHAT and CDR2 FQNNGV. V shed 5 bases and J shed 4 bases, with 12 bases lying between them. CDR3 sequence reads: CASSLGGGNQPQHF. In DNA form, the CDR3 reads TGTGCCAGCAGCCTGGGCGGGGGGAATCAGCCCCAGCATTTT. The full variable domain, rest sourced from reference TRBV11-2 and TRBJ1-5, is EAGVAQSPRYKIIEKRQSVAFWCNPISGHATLYWYQQILGQGPKLLIQFQNNGVVDDSQLPKDRFSAERLKGVDSTLKIQPAKLEDSAVYLCASSLGGGNQPQHFGDGTRLSIL.

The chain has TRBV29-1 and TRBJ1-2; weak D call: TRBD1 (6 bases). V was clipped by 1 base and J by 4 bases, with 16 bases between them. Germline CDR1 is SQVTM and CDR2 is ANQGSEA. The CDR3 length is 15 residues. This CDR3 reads CSVEGGQGIRYGYTF. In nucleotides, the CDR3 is TGCAGCGTTGAAGGAGGCCAGGGGATTCGCTATGGCTACACCTTC. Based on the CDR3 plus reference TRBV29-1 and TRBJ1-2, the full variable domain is SAVISQKPSRDICQRGTSLTIQCQVDSQVTMMFWYRQQPGQSLTLIATANQGSEATYESGFVIDKFPISRPNLTFSTLTVSNMSPEDSSIYLCSVEGGQGIRYGYTFGSGTRLTVV.

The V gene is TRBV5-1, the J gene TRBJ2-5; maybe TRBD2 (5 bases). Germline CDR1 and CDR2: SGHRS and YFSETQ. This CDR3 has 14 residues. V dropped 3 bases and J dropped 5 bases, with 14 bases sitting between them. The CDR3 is CASSSPRGTETQYF. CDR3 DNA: TGCGCCAGCAGCTCGCCCCGGGGAACTGAGACCCAGTACTTC.

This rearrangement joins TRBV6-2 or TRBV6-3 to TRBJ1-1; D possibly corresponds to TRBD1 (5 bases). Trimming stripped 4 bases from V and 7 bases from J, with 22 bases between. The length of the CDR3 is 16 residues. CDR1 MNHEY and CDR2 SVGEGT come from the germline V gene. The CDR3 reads CASSSIGGGIRGEAFF. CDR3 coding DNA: TGTGCCAGCAGTTCCATCGGCGGGGGAATAAGAGGTGAAGCTTTCTTT.

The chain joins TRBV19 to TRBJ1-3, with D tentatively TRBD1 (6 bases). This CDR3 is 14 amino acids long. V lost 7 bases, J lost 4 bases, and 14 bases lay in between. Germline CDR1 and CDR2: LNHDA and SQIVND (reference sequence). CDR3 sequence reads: CASINRDAGNTIYF. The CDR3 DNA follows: TGTGCCAGTATCAACAGGGATGCGGGAAACACCATATATTTT.

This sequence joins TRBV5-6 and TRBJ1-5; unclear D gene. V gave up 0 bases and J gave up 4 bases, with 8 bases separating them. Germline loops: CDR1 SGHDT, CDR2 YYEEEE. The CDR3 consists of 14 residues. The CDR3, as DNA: TGTGCCAGCAGCTTGGCATCTAGGAATCAGCCCCAGCATTTT. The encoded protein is CASSLASRNQPQHF.

CDR3 DNA sequence: TGTGCCAGCAGCTTGACAGGGGGTGTACAGGGAGGCTACACCTTC. Translating it yields CASSLTGGVQGGYTF. The V gene is TRBV5-4, the J gene TRBJ1-2; 8 nucleotides match TRBD1. Germline CDR1 reads SGHNT; CDR2 reads YYREEE (reference sequence). Trimming at V came to 1 base and at J to 8 bases, leaving 10 bases not matched to a gene. The CDR3 totals 15 residues.

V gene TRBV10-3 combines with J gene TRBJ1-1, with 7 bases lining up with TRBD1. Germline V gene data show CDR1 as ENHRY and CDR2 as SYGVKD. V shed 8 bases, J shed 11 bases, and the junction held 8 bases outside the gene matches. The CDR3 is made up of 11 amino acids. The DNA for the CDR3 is TGTGCCATCGGCCAGACAGGGTGGGCTTTCTTT. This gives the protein CAIGQTGWAFF.

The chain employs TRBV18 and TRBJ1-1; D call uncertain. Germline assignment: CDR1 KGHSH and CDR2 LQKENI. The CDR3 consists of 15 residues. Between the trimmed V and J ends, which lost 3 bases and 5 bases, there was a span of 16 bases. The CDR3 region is CASSPLGKGGTEAFF. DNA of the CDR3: TGTGCCAGCTCACCTCTAGGGAAGGGAGGTACTGAAGCTTTCTTT. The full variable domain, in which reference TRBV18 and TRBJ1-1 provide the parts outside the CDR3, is NAGVMQNPRHLVRRRGQEARLRCSPMKGHSHVYWYRQLPEEGLKFMVYLQKENIIDESGMPKERFSAEFPKEGPSILRIQQVVRGDSAAYFCASSPLGKGGTEAFFGQGTRLTVV.

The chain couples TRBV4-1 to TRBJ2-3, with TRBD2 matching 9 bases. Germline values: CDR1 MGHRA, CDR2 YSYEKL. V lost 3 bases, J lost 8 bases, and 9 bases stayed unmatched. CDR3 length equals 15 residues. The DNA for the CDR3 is TGCGCCAGCAGCCAGACTAGCGGCCCGTTTTCTACGCAGTATTTT. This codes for CASSQTSGPFSTQYF.

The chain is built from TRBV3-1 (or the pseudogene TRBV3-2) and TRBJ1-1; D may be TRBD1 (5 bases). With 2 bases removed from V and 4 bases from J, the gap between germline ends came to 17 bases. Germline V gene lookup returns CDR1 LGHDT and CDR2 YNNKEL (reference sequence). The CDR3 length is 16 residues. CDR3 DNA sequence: TGTGCCAGCAGCCAAAGGGGCCGGGTCGATGGCACTGAAGCTTTCTTT. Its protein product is CASSQRGRVDGTEAFF.

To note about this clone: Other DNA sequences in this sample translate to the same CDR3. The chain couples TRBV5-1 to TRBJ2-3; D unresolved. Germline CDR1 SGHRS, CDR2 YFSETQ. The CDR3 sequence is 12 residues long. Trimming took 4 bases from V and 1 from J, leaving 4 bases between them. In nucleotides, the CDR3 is TGCGCCAGCAGCCCCGGCACAGATACGCAGTATTTT. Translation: CASSPGTDTQYF.

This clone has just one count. In nucleotides, the CDR3 is TGCGCCAGCAGCCCCGGCGGGGTGAGCAATCAGCCCCAGCATTTT. Protein sequence: CASSPGGVSNQPQHF. The rearrangement uses TRBV5-1 and TRBJ1-5; D uncertain. The CDR3 extends over 15 amino acids. V gave up 4 bases and J gave up 1 base, with 12 bases separating them. CDR1 is SGHRS, CDR2 YFSETQ, per germline.

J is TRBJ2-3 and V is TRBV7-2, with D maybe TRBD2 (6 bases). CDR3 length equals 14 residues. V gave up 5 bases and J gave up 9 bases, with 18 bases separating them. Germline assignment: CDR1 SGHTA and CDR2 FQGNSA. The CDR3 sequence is CASSNSGPEGTQYF. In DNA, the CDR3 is TGTGCCAGCAGCAACTCCGGGCCGGAGGGGACGCAGTATTTT.

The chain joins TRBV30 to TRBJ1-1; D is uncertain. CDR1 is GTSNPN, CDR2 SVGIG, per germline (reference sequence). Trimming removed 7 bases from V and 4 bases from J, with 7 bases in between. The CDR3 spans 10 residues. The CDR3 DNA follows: TGTGCCTCTACGCCCACTGAAGCTTTCTTT. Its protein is CASTPTEAFF.

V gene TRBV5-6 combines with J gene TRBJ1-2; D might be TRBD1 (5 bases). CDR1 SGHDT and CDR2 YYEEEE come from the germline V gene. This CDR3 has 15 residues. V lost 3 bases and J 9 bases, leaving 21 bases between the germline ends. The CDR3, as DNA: TGTGCCAGCAGCTCCGGTGGGGGGTTCTGGGAGAGCTACACCTTC. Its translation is CASSSGGGFWESYTF.

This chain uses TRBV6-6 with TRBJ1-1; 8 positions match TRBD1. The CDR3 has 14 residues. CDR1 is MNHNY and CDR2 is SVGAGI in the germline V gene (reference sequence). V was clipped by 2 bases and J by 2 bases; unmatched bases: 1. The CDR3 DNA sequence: TGTGCCAGCAGTTACGCAGGGGGCAACACTGAAGCTTTCTTT. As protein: CASSYAGGNTEAFF.

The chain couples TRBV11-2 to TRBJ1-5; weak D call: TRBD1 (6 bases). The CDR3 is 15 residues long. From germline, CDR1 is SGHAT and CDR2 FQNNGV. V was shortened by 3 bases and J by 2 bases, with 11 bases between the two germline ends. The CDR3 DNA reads TGTGCCAGCAGCTTCGGAGCAGGGGGCAATCAGCCCCAGCATTTT. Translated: CASSFGAGGNQPQHF.

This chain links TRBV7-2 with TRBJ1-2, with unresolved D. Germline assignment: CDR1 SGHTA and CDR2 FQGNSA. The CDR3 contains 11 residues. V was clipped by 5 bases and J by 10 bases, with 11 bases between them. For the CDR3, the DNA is TGTGCCAGCAGCCCTACGACTCACTACACCTTC. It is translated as CASSPTTHYTF.

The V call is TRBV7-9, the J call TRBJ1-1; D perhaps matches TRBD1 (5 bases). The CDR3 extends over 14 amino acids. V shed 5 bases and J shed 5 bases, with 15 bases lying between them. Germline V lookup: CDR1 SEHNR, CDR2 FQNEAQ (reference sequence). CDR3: CASSPQGGKTEAFF. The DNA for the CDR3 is TGTGCCAGCAGCCCCCAGGGAGGGAAGACTGAAGCTTTCTTT.

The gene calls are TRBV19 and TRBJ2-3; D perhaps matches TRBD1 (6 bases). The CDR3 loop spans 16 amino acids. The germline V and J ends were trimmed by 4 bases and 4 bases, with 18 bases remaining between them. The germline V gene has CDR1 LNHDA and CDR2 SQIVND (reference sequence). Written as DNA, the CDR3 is TGTGCCAGTAGTAGTAAGTCGAGGGCAGGGGCAGATACGCAGTATTTT. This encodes CASSSKSRAGADTQYF.

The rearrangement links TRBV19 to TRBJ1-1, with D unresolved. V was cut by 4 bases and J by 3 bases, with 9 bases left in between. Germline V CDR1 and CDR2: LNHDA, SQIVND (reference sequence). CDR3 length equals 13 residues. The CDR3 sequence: CASSKGEYTEAFF. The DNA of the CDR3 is TGTGCCAGTAGTAAAGGAGAGTACACTGAAGCTTTCTTT. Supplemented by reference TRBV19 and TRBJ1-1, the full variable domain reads DGGITQSPKYLFRKEGQNVTLSCEQNLNHDAMYWYRQDPGQGLRLIYYSQIVNDFQKGDIAEGYSVSREKKESFPLTVTSAQKNPTAFYLCASSKGEYTEAFFGQGTRLTVV.

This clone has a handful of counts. DNA of the CDR3: TGTGCCAGCACTGCGGACAGAGACTATGGCTACACCTTC. Its translation: CASTADRDYGYTF. The chain joins TRBV7-8 to TRBJ1-2, with D perhaps TRBD1 (6 bases). Germline V gene lookup returns CDR1 SGHVS and CDR2 FQNEAQ. This CDR3 comprises 13 residues. Trimming took 7 bases from V and 3 from J, leaving 12 bases between them. Full variable domain (missing parts from reference TRBV7-8 and TRBJ1-2): GAGVSQSPRYKVAKRGQDVALRCDPISGHVSLFWYQQALGQGPEFLTYFQNEAQLDKSGLPSDRFFAERPEGSVSTLKIQRTQQEDSAVYLCASTADRDYGYTFGSGTRLTVV.

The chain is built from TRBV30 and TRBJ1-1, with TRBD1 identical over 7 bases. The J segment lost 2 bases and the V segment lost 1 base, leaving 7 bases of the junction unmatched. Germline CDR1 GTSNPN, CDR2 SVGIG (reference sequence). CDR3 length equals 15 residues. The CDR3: CAWSAGDRFNTEAFF. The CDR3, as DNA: TGTGCCTGGAGTGCCGGGGACAGATTTAACACTGAAGCTTTCTTT. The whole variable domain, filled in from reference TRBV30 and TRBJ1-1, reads SQTIHQWPATLVQPVGSPLSLECTVEGTSNPNLYWYRQAAGRGLQLLFYSVGIGQISSEVPQNLSASRPQDRQFILSSKKLLLSDSGFYLCAWSAGDRFNTEAFFGQGTRLTVV.

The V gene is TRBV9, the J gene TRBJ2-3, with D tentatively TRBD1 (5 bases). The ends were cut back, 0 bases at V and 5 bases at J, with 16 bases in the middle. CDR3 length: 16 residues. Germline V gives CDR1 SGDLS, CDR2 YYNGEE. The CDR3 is CASSVALGQGLDTQYF. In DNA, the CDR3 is TGTGCCAGCAGCGTAGCGCTCGGGCAGGGATTAGATACGCAGTATTTT.